This T cell receptor beta chain was documented in a study of blood T cell repertoires in COVID-19 (dated by TCRdb to 2018 to 2020). Turning to the overall study: Samples covering the acute and convalescent phases of COVID-19 were provided by collaborators in the United States, Italy and Spain. The material from the prospective study consisted of cDNA or gDNA derived from T cells, B-cell-depleted T cells, or PBMCs. The dataset comprised deeply sampled blood TCRbeta repertoires from subjects exposed to, actively infected with, or recovered from COVID-19. The repertoires were made available in a free public database intended to serve as a resource for research on the immune response to SARS-CoV-2. Samples came from the ongoing ImmuneRACE study (first 160 participants) plus 1,254 subjects from 6 global collaborators. Nearly every sample came with metadata listing a de-identified subject ID, COVID-19 status, age in years and sex. Where HLA class I and class II types were available, the types were taken from metadata supplied by the sample provider, not from assay-based typing.

Paper-wide results and their limitations: Clinical and demographic metadata were provided uncurated, with the amount varying by source and participant.

For CDR1 and CDR2, the germline V gene lists SGHTA and FQGNSA. Measured from the cysteine to the phenylalanine, the CDR3 is 15 residues long. The read is trimmed to its CDR3 DNA, 45 bases read in frame from base 1. The trim is 5 bases for V and 0 bases for J, with a gap of 14 bases between the germline ends. Note on this clone: No cognate antigen has been identified for it. The input lacks base qualities; no much larger clone sits a single base away.

TCRbeta CDR3 regions were amplified from genomic DNA by means of the immunoSEQ Assay, a bias-controlled multiplex PCR. In the source study's methods: The number of nucleated cells in each sample was estimated from the amplification of reference gene primers within the assay. Sequence reads were collapsed and filtered to measure the absolute abundance of every unique TCRbeta CDR3 rearrangement. For each sample, productive Simpson clonality was calculated as the square root of Simpson's diversity index across productive rearrangements. TCRdb retrieved this table from immuneACCESS and kept in-frame rearrangements only. Not all clones are present; in checked studies, unresolved V genes account for under half, and no reason is known for the remainder. V, J and clone size derive from that table, while D and trimming were established from the DNA sequence. A total of about 110,000 clones appear in this sample, around 80% of them only once. The top ten hold roughly 8.2% of the sample.

Whole blood was collected in K2EDTA tubes by collaborating institutions according to the institutions' own protocols. For TCRbeta analysis, collaborators shipped samples as frozen whole blood, isolated PBMCs, or DNA extracted from either of those sample types. What was sequenced was peripheral blood. The rearranged chain carries TRBV7-2 and TRBJ2-7, and perhaps TRBD2 as D gene, on 5 matching bases. This TCR derives from a woman aged 80 or over with active or convalescent COVID-19. The DNA sequence is TGTGCCAGCAGCGTCTCTCAGCGGTCCTCCTACGAGCAGTACTTC. The translation is CASSVSQRSSYEQYF.